The sequence of this TCR beta chain was determined in a study of beta chain features in type 1 diabetes (dated by TCRdb to the late 2010s). At the level of the whole study: No differences in mean age, gender distribution, total cell number or subset yield were found between patients and healthy donors. Across all samples, roughly 110,000,000 sorted cells were examined, and cell number per subset correlated strongly with RNA yield. The study compared the TCRB repertoires of sorted circulating CD4+ T cell subsets in recently diagnosed type 1 diabetes patients with those in matched healthy donors. Regulatory and stem cell-like memory subsets were isolated from only 8 patients and roughly 8 healthy donors, whereas naive and central memory subsets came from all 28 donors. What the work shows at the level of the full study, not this receptor alone: In all four CD4+ subsets, TCRB CDR3 length was moderately but significantly shorter in type 1 diabetes patients. Shorter templates might have been favored by PCR, but patient and control samples were amplified and corrected together, so both groups would have been affected equally by any skew. Sequencing cDNA rather than genomic DNA could over-represent highly expressing activated cells, although activation and CD3 levels did not differ between groups. At VDJ recombination sites, patients with type 1 diabetes made fewer insertions and deleted more nucleotides, a pattern implying thymic rearrangement abnormalities. Naive, central memory and regulatory TCRB repertoires appeared more similar among patients than among healthy donors. HLA sub-analyses involved small numbers of individuals, so any influence of HLA type on TCRB rearrangement remained unresolved.

This clone was recorded once. The target of this receptor is not known. It has no much larger one-base neighbor in the sample; base qualities were not kept. The High Capacity cDNA Reverse Transcription Kit was used to reverse transcribe all of the isolated RNA, meaning that expressed TCRB transcripts were what got sequenced. Naive, central memory and regulatory T cell samples underwent deep immunoSEQ sequencing, averaging around 3.7 million total reads per sample. Sorted cells were lysed in RLT buffer, and RNA was extracted using DNase-treated RNeasy Micro or Mini kits according to cell number. Each cell subset was processed on its own to prevent cross-contamination, while patient and healthy donor samples were processed together. The immunoSEQ multiplex PCR was used to amplify TCRB sequences from cDNA, yielding 87-bp fragments that span the CDR3 region. Amplicons were sequenced on the Illumina HiSeq platform. For the original study's pipeline: PCR bias was corrected computationally using synthetic template baselines, and reads within Hamming distance 2 were collapsed, with unmergeable singletons discarded. Reads were aligned against IMGT to assign V, D and J genes, CDR3 length and insertions or deletions at six rearrangement sites. Within each subset, clonotype counts were normalized to sorted cell number, and only after that were true diversity and Gini coefficients computed with the tcR R package. The overlap coefficient, calculated on TCRB nucleotide sequences, was used to measure repertoire sharing. Out-of-frame TCRB sequences from naive cells were analyzed to stand in for the pre-selection repertoire. As stored in TCRdb, this immuneACCESS dataset retains in-frame rearrangements with V and J assigned. A fraction of the clones does not appear; measured against another copy, unresolved V genes explain less than half of the discrepancy, and the remainder lacks a known reason. V and J calls and clone size follow that table, whereas D and trimming were derived from the DNA. For this sample the table gives 250,000 or so clones, of which approximately 70% were detected only once. The ten largest clones take up around 0.057% of the sample.

The junction shows trimming of 2 bases on V and 1 base on J, plus 13 bases between the germline ends. The germline V gene gives CDR1 as SGDLS and CDR2 as YYNGEE. The CDR3 starts with the cysteine, ends with the phenylalanine, and has 16 residues. The read is trimmed to its CDR3 DNA, 48 bases read in frame from base 1. Each donor gave one peripheral blood draw, averaging approximately 120 mL, which was collected into heparinised tubes. A BD FACSAria II was used to sort naive, central memory, regulatory and stem cell-like memory CD4+ T cells with a panel that included CD45RO, CCR7, CD25, CD127, CD95 and CD27. All sorted populations exceeded 95% purity. Right away, PBMCs were isolated by Lymphoprep density gradient centrifugation and were stained directly, with no culture step. To minimize batch effects, samples were stained and sorted in pairs, one healthy donor with one patient per experiment.

The sequence derives from a man aged 30 to 45 in good health. Sequencing was carried out using naive CD4+ T cells from blood. In the paper's terms, the cell subset or site label means: true naive CD4+ T cells. This sequence uses TRBV9 and TRBJ2-1; TRBD2 is a weak D gene call, 5 bases matching. The nucleotide sequence reads as follows: TGTGCCAGCAGCGTTACGGGGATGGAATCCTACAATGAGCAGTTCTTC. Its coded protein is CASSVTGMESYNEQFF.